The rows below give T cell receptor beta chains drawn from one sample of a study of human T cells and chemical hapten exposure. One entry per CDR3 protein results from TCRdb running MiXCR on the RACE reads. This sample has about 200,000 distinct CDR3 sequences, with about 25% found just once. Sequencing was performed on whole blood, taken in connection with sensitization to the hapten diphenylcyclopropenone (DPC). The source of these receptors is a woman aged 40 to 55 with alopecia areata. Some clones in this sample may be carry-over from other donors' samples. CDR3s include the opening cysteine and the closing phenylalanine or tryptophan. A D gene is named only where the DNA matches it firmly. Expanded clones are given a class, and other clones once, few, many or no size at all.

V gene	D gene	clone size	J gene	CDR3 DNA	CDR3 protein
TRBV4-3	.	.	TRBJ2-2	TGCGCCAGCACCTATACCGGGGAGCTGTTTTTT	CASTYTGELFF
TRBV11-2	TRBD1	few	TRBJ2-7	TGTGCCAGCACCCTGGGACAGGGGGTCGGCGAGCAGTACTTC	CASTLGQGVGEQYF
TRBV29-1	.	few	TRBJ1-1	TGCAGCGTATACGGGACGGCCCGAAGCCCCACTGAAGCTTTCTTT	CSVYGTARSPTEAFF
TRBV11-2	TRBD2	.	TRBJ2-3	TGTGCCAGCAGCAACCAAGCGGGGGGTGCAGATACGCAGTATTTT	CASSNQAGGADTQYF
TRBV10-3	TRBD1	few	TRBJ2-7	TGTGCCATCACCGAGGACAGGGAAGGGGAGCAGTACTTC	CAITEDREGEQYF
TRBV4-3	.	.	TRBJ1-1	TGCGCCAGCAGCCAAGGGGACAACCTTAGAGGCACTGAAGCTTTCTTT	CASSQGDNLRGTEAFF
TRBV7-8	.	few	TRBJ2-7	TGTGCCAGCAGCTTCGACTACGAGCAGTACTTC	CASSFDYEQYF
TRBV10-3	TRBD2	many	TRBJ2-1	TGTGCCATCAGTAGCGGGAGTACGGGCAATGAGCAGTTCTTC	CAISSGSTGNEQFF
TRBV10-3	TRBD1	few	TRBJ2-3	TGTGCCATCAGTGACGGGACAGGGGGCGTCGATACGCAGTATTTT	CAISDGTGGVDTQYF
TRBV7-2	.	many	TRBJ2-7	TGTGCCAGCAGCTTAGCGCTAGGTACCTCCTACGAGCAGTACTTC	CASSLALGTSYEQYF
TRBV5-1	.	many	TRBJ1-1	TGCGCCAGCAGCTTAACCGGGACGGTGAACACTGAAGCTTTCTTT	CASSLTGTVNTEAFF
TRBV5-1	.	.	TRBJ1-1	TGCGCCAGCAGCTTGGGTCGGGGTTACACTGAAGCTTTCTTT	CASSLGRGYTEAFF
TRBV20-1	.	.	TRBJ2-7	TGCAGTGCTATCGACGCGGTAAGCGAGCAGTACTTC	CSAIDAVSEQYF
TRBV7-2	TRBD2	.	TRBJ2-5	TGTGCCAGCAGCTTAGGTTGGGGGGGGGGAGAGACCCAGTACTTC	CASSLGWGGGETQYF
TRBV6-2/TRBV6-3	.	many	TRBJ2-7	TGTGCCAGCAGTTATGCCACTAACTCCTACGAGCAGTACTTC	CASSYATNSYEQYF
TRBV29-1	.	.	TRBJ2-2	TGCAGCGTTCTCCCCCAGGGGCCCACCGGGGAGCTGTTTTTT	CSVLPQGPTGELFF